The 19 T cell receptor beta chains presented below share a single source sample, sequenced in a study of cytomegalovirus exposure and HLA in healthy donors. PCR used 60 Vbeta primers and 13 Jbeta primers. Measured with immunoSEQ multiplex PCR; TCRdb has only the in-frame clones, and not every one. Of approximately 79,000 clones in the sample, around 79% were seen once. The material sequenced was PBMCs. The receptors derive from a man in his forties in good health and CMV-seronegative.

The V and J genes are TRBV11-3 and TRBJ1-1, with D uncertain. The CDR3 runs 15 residues. CDR1 SGHNT and CDR2 YENEEA come from the germline V gene. Trimming took 5 bases from V and 0 from J, leaving 13 bases between them. CDR3 loop: CASSPTQIMNTEAFF. The CDR3, as DNA: TGTGCCAGCAGCCCGACACAGATCATGAACACTGAAGCTTTCTTT.

V is TRBV21-1 and J is TRBJ2-1; the table's D call TRBD2 went unverified against the DNA. TRBV21-1 constitutes a pseudogene. This CDR3 contains 17 residues. The CDR3 DNA reads as TGTGCCAGCAGCAGTGGACTAGCGGGCCACCCCTACAATGAGCAGTTCTTC. Translated: CASSSGLAGHPYNEQFF.

The chain joins TRBV6-5 to TRBJ2-7; tentatively, D is TRBD1 (6 bases). Germline CDR1 is MNHEY and CDR2 is SVGAGI. The V end was cut by 0 bases, the J end by 5 bases, with 14 bases between. The CDR3 covers 15 residues. The DNA for the CDR3 is TGTGCCAGCAGTTACTCAGGACAGACCAGCAACGAGCAGTACTTC. Its protein product is CASSYSGQTSNEQYF.

The chain is built from TRBV13 and TRBJ2-5; 8 bases align to TRBD1. Germline-derived CDR1 and CDR2 are PRHDT and FYEKMQ (reference sequence). V gave up 3 bases and J gave up 7 bases; unmatched junction bases: 4. This CDR3 region has 13 residues. The CDR3 DNA reads TGTGCCAGCAGCTTGACAGGGGATTGGACCCAGTACTTC. This gives the protein CASSLTGDWTQYF. Full variable domain (remainder filled in from reference TRBV13 and TRBJ2-5): AAGVIQSPRHLIKEKRETATLKCYPIPRHDTVYWYQQGPGQDPQFLISFYEKMQSDKGSIPDRFSAQQFSDYHSELNMSSLELGDSALYFCASSLTGDWTQYFGPGTRLLVL.

The chain recombines TRBV2 with TRBJ2-3; TRBD2 agrees at 10 bases. Germline V gene sequence: CDR1 SNHLY, CDR2 FYNNEI. After removal of 1 base from V and 5 bases from J, the junction contained 6 bases not matched to a gene. The CDR3 runs 16 residues. The CDR3 protein is CASSEGSGRRVDTQYF. Written as DNA, the CDR3 is TGTGCCAGCAGTGAAGGTAGCGGGAGGAGAGTAGATACGCAGTATTTT.

The chain combines TRBV2 with TRBJ1-6; D is possibly TRBD1 (6 bases). CDR3 size: 15 residues. Germline CDR1 SNHLY, CDR2 FYNNEI. V was clipped by 6 bases and J by 9 bases, with 18 bases between them. The CDR3 sequence is CASSPWRGAGSPLHF. The CDR3 DNA sequence: TGTGCCAGCAGCCCCTGGCGGGGGGCCGGTTCACCCCTCCACTTT.

V gene TRBV6-5 combines with J gene TRBJ1-2, with D possibly matching TRBD1 (5 bases). V gave up 5 bases and J gave up 2 bases, with 9 bases separating them. Germline V gene sequence: CDR1 MNHEY, CDR2 SVGAGI. The CDR3 spans 13 residues. CDR3: CASSEAGNYGYTF. The CDR3 DNA sequence: TGTGCCAGCAGTGAGGCAGGGAACTATGGCTACACCTTC.

V is TRBV5-1 and J is TRBJ2-1; 7 bases are shared with TRBD1. The CDR3 length is 14 residues. V dropped 5 bases and J dropped 7; count of bases not matched to a gene: 9. Germline loops: CDR1 SGHRS, CDR2 YFSETQ. The CDR3 nucleotides are TGCGCCAGCAGTCCGAGACAGGGAAGGAATGAGCAGTTCTTC. Residues: CASSPRQGRNEQFF.

This clone has a single count. The chain joins TRBV5-6 to TRBJ1-2; tentative D call: TRBD1 (6 bases). This CDR3 has 13 amino acids. Germline V CDR1 and CDR2: SGHDT, YYEEEE. The V end lost 0 bases, the J end lost 6 bases, and 9 bases lay between the germline ends. The CDR3 DNA reads as TGTGCCAGCAGCTTGGTGGCAGGGGATGGCTACACCTTC. Residues: CASSLVAGDGYTF.

The chain uses TRBV5-1 and TRBJ2-3; 11 positions agree with TRBD2. The J segment lost 4 bases and the V segment lost 0 bases, leaving 10 bases of the junction unmatched. The germline gives CDR1 SGHRS, CDR2 YFSETQ. The CDR3 has 18 residues. DNA of the CDR3: TGCGCCAGCAGCTTGGTACTTCTAGCGGGAGGTTCGGCAGATACGCAGTATTTT. Protein product: CASSLVLLAGGSADTQYF.

CDR3 loop: CASGGQGGSYEQYF. In nucleotides, the CDR3 is TGCGCCAGCGGGGGACAGGGAGGCTCCTACGAGCAGTACTTC. This sequence joins TRBV5-1 and TRBJ2-7; the match to TRBD1 covers 9 bases. V was pared by 7 bases and J by 0 bases, with 5 bases of the junction left unmatched. The CDR3 runs 14 residues. CDR1 is SGHRS, CDR2 YFSETQ, per germline.

The V call is TRBV2, the J call TRBJ1-1; tentative D call: TRBD1 (6 bases). The V and J ends lost 4 bases and 1 base respectively, with 10 bases between them. Germline V gives CDR1 SNHLY, CDR2 FYNNEI. The CDR3 length is 14 residues. As DNA, the CDR3 is TGTGCCAGCAGTGTCGGACAGCGGAACACTGAAGCTTTCTTT. This gives the protein CASSVGQRNTEAFF. The complete variable domain, with remaining parts taken from reference TRBV2 and TRBJ1-1, reads EPEVTQTPSHQVTQMGQEVILRCVPISNHLYFYWYRQILGQKVEFLVSFYNNEISEKSEIFDDQFSVERPDGSNFTLKIRSTKLEDSAMYFCASSVGQRNTEAFFGQGTRLTVV.

The chain is built from TRBV7-2 and TRBJ2-7; D call uncertain. Trimming left V 4 bases short and J 3 bases short, with 10 bases between. CDR3 size: 13 residues. CDR1 SGHTA and CDR2 FQGNSA come from the germline V gene. The CDR3 here is CASSSESYYEQYF. In DNA form, the CDR3 reads TGTGCCAGCAGCTCGGAGAGTTACTACGAGCAGTACTTC.

The chain links TRBV10-1 to TRBJ2-5, with 7 positions matching TRBD2. The trim removed 6 bases at V and 2 bases at J, leaving 6 bases unmatched. The CDR3 sequence is 14 residues long. Germline CDR1 is WNHNN and CDR2 is SYGVQD (reference sequence). In DNA form, the CDR3 reads TGCGCCAGCAGCTCCGGGACTATACAAGAGACCCAGTACTTC. Its translation is CASSSGTIQETQYF.

V and J are TRBV18 and TRBJ2-1; a weak D match, TRBD1 (6 bases). Between the trimmed V and J ends, which lost 3 bases and 5 bases, there was a span of 8 bases. Germline V gene sequence: CDR1 KGHSH, CDR2 LQKENI. The CDR3 runs to 13 residues. The chain's CDR3 is CASSPHRDNEQFF. CDR3 in DNA: TGTGCCAGCTCACCGCACAGGGACAATGAGCAGTTCTTC. Based on the CDR3 plus reference TRBV18 and TRBJ2-1, the full variable domain is NAGVMQNPRHLVRRRGQEARLRCSPMKGHSHVYWYRQLPEEGLKFMVYLQKENIIDESGMPKERFSAEFPKEGPSILRIQQVVRGDSAAYFCASSPHRDNEQFFGPGTRLTVL.

This chain joins TRBV28 and TRBJ1-2; tentatively, D is TRBD1 (5 bases). The V gene's germline CDR1 is MDHEN and CDR2 SYDVKM. Deletions cut 4 bases from V and 4 bases from J, with 7 bases between. CDR3 length equals 12 residues. The CDR3 sequence is CASSWQGYGYTF. The CDR3 DNA is TGTGCCAGCAGTTGGCAGGGCTATGGCTACACCTTC.

The rearrangement uses TRBV7-9 and TRBJ2-7; no definite D call. Germline V gene lookup returns CDR1 SEHNR and CDR2 FQNEAQ (reference sequence). The CDR3 spans 11 residues. V lost 5 bases to trimming and J lost 5 bases, with 7 bases between them. The chain's CDR3 is CASSLMDEQYF. The DNA of the CDR3 is TGTGCCAGCAGCCTAATGGACGAGCAGTACTTC.

The chain carries TRBV28 and TRBJ1-4; D remains unclear. Trimming pared 4 bases from V and 8 bases from J, leaving 14 bases between. The CDR3 has 14 residues. Germline CDR1 is MDHEN and CDR2 is SYDVKM. DNA for the CDR3: TGTGCCAGCAGTTCCGGCCCCCGCGGAGAAAAACTGTTTTTT. Translating it yields CASSSGPRGEKLFF.

The chain carries TRBV6-1 and TRBJ2-7, with TRBD1 matching 8 bases. V trimming: 3 bases; J trimming: 2 bases; junction bases outside the gene matches: 3. The germline gives CDR1 MNHNS, CDR2 SASEGT. The CDR3 is 14 amino acids. The CDR3 spells CASSDATGAYEQYF. The CDR3 coding sequence is TGTGCCAGCAGTGATGCGACAGGGGCCTACGAGCAGTACTTC.